These T cell receptor beta chains were read from a single sample in a study of cytomegalovirus exposure and HLA in healthy donors. The repertoire was sequenced with immunoSEQ multiplex PCR; TCRdb's copy has only in-frame clones and lacks some. The sample has about 130,000 clones, roughly 70% seen once. The specimen sequenced was PBMCs. These TCRs come from a man aged 25 to 40 in good health and CMV-seronegative. CDR3s include the opening cysteine and the closing phenylalanine or tryptophan.

cdr3_aa j_call cdr3_length v_call
CALYSYGYTF TRBJ1-2 10 TRBV28
CASSEGANSPLHF TRBJ1-6 13 TRBV10-2
CASSQEVWEVAGELFF TRBJ2-2 16 TRBV4-2
CARPPIGGGAFFEQFF TRBJ2-1 16 TRBV28
CAISESGQQQPQHF TRBJ1-5 14 TRBV10-3
CASSFSPGQGYNEQFF TRBJ2-1 16 TRBV28
CASSRGAGGGIDTQYF TRBJ2-3 16 TRBV4-2
CASSEAGTGIYEQYF TRBJ2-7 15 TRBV6-1
CASSSTPGTGLYEQYF TRBJ2-7 16 TRBV6-5
CASSYAEGAEGYTF TRBJ1-2 14 TRBV6-5
CASSQEPYSTDTQYF TRBJ2-3 15 TRBV4-2
CASRPTGRDYGYTF TRBJ1-2 14 TRBV28
CASSLDKQVSWGANVLTF TRBJ2-6 18 TRBV7-6
CASSLREGNTEAFF TRBJ1-1 14 TRBV19
CASSEVKTGGSRSNQPQHF TRBJ1-5 19 TRBV2
CSVVVRDKSYEQYF TRBJ2-7 14 TRBV29-1
CASSQGGADTGELFF TRBJ2-2 15 TRBV5-1
CASSFTIRLQETQYF TRBJ2-5 15 TRBV5-5
CASSERTSGAAGELFF TRBJ2-2 16 TRBV2
CSSSSGRLANLPSSEFF TRBJ2-1 17 TRBV7-3
CASSTGEGRLVYGYTF TRBJ1-2 16 TRBV7-9
CASRLVNGANQPQHF TRBJ1-5 15 TRBV27
CASSPGGSYEQYF TRBJ2-7 13 TRBV4-1
CASRDSGTGLRSNQPQHF TRBJ1-5 18 TRBV28
CASGQLGGAHYGYTF TRBJ1-2 15 TRBV28
CASSSQGRGYTF TRBJ1-2 12 TRBV19
CAIRDRVYQPQHF TRBJ1-5 13 TRBV10-3
CAWSVLTGLNEKLFF TRBJ1-4 15 TRBV30
CASSQAALGVETQYF TRBJ2-5 15 TRBV4-3
CASSQGVLSAGGYTF TRBJ1-2 15 TRBV4-1
CASSATRSHEQFF TRBJ2-1 13 TRBV2
CASSYRGEAFF TRBJ1-1 11 TRBV6-5
CASTRYWGDTEAFF TRBJ1-1 14 TRBV28